One TCR beta chain is described in this entry. Its target is not known. The sample is drawn from a study of cytomegalovirus exposure and HLA in healthy donors. Study-level points and caveats: The investigators catalogued 150 to 200 TCR beta chains as cytomegalovirus-associated.

13 Jbeta primers and 60 Vbeta primers were used for the PCR. Sequencing used immunoSEQ multiplex PCR; TCRdb keeps in-frame clones, though not all of them. The profile shows fewer than 250,000 clones, 70% to 80% of them singletons. This CDR3 spans 15 amino acids. Trimming pared 1 base from V and 1 base from J, leaving 10 bases between. Germline CDR1 is MNHNS and CDR2 is SASEGT. This sequence was found in a woman under 40 in good health and CMV-seropositive. The rearrangement uses TRBV6-1 and TRBJ2-5; D is possibly TRBD1 (6 bases). Sequenced: PBMCs. This chain's CDR3 is CASSEVGTPQETQYF. The CDR3 nucleotides read TGTGCCAGCAGTGAAGTCGGGACACCCCAAGAGACCCAGTACTTC.